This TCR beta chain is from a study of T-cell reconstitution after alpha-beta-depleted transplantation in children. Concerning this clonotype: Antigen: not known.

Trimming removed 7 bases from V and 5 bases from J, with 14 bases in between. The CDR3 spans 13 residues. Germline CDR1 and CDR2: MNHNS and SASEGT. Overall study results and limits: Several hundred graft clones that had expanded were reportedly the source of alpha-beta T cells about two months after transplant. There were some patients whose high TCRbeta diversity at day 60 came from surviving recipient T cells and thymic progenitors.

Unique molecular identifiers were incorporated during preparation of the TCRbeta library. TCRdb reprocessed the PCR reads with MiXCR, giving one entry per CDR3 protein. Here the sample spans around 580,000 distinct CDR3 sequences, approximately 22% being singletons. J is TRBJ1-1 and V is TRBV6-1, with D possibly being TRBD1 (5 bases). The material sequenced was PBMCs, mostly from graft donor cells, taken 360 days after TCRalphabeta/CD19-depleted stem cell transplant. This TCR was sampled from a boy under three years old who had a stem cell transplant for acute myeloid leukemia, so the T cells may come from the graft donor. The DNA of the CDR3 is TGTGCCAGCACCTACGTGGGGGGAACTGAAGCTTTCTTT. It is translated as CASTYVGGTEAFF.